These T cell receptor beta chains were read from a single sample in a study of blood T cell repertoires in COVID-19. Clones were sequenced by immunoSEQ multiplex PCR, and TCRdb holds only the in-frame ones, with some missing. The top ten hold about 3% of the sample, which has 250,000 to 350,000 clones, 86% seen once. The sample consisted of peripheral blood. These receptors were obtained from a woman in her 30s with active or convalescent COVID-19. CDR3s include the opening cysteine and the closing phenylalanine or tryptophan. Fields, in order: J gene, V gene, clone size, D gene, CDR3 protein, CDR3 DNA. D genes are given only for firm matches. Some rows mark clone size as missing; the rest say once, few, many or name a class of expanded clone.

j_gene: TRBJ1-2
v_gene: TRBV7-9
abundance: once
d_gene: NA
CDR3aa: CASSLGHAANYGYTF
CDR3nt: TGTGCCAGCAGCTTAGGCCACGCGGCTAACTATGGCTACACCTTC

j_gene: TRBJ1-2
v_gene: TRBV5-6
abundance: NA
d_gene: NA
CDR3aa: CASSLQGFYGYTF
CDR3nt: TGTGCCAGCAGCTTACAGGGTTTCTATGGCTACACCTTC

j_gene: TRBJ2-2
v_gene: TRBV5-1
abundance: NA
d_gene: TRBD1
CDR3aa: CASSLGTADTGELFF
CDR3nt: TGCGCCAGCAGCCTCGGGACAGCTGACACCGGGGAGCTGTTTTTT

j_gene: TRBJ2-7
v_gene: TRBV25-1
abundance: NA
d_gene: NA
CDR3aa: CASSRGREQYF
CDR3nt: TGTGCCAGCAGTAGGGGTAGGGAGCAGTACTTC

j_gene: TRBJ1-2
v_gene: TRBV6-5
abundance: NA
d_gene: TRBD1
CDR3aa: CASSYPGTGPYGYTF
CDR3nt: TGTGCCAGCAGTTACCCTGGGACAGGGCCGTATGGCTACACCTTC

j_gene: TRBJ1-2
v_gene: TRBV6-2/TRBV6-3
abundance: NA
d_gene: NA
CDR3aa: CASSRDLGWSGANYGYTF
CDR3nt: TGTGCCAGCAGTCGCGATTTGGGTTGGTCTGGAGCTAACTATGGCTACACCTTC

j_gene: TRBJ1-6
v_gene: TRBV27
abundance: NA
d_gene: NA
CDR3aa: CASSLGDSYSPLHF
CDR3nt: TGTGCCAGCAGTTTAGGAGACAGCTATTCACCCCTCCACTTT

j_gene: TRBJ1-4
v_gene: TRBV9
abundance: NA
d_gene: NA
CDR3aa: CASSGWGENEKLFF
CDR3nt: TGTGCCAGCAGCGGGTGGGGGGAGAATGAAAAACTGTTTTTT

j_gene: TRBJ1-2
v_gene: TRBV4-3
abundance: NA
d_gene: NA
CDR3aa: CASSQGHPTNYGYTF
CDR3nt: TGCGCCAGCAGCCAAGGACACCCTACCAACTATGGCTACACCTTC

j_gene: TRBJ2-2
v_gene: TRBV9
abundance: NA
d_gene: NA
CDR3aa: CASSVWDKTTGELFF
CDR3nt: TGTGCCAGCAGCGTATGGGACAAGACGACCGGGGAGCTGTTTTTT

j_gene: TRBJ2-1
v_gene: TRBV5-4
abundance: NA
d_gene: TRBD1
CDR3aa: CASSRQGDEQFF
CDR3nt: TGTGCCAGCAGCAGACAGGGGGATGAGCAGTTCTTC

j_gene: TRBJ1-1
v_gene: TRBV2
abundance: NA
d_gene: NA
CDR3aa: CASSVNTEAFF
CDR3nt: TGTGCCAGCAGCGTGAACACTGAAGCTTTCTTT

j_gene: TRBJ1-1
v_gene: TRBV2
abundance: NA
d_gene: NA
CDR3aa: CASRYMGQLNTEAFF
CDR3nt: TGTGCCAGCAGATACATGGGACAATTGAACACTGAAGCTTTCTTT

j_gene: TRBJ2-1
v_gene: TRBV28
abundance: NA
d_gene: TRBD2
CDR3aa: CASRPLAGGPYNEQFF
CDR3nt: TGTGCCAGCAGACCACTAGCGGGGGGTCCCTACAATGAGCAGTTCTTC

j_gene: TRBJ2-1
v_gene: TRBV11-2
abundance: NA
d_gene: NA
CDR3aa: CASSRTGPSYNEQFF
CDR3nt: TGTGCCAGCAGTCGCACAGGGCCTTCCTACAATGAGCAGTTCTTC

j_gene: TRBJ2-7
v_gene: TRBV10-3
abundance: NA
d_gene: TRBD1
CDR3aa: CAISEEDRGVSSYEQYF
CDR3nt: TGTGCCATCAGTGAAGAAGACAGGGGCGTATCGTCCTACGAGCAGTACTTC

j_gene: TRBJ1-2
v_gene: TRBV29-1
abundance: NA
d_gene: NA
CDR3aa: CSVVPGDNYGYTF
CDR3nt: TGCAGCGTTGTGCCGGGAGATAACTATGGCTACACCTTC

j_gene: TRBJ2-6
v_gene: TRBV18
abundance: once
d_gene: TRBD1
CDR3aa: CASSPRGQGSGANVLTF
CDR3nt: TGTGCCAGCTCACCAAGGGGACAGGGCTCTGGGGCCAACGTCCTGACTTTC

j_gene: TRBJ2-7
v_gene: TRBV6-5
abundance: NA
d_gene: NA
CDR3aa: CASSFLGPGGGWQYF
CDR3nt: TGTGCCAGCAGTTTCCTCGGACCCGGGGGTGGCTGGCAGTACTTC

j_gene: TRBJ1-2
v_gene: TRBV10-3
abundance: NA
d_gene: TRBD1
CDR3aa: CAIRAGQGRSVTNYGYTF
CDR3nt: TGTGCCATCAGGGCCGGACAGGGCCGGAGTGTGACTAACTATGGCTACACCTTC

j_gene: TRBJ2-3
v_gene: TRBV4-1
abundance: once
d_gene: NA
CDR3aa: CASSPADTSTDTQYF
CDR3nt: TGCGCCAGCAGCCCCGCAGACACTAGCACAGATACGCAGTATTTT

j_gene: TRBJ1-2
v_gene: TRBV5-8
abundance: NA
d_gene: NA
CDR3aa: CASSLGQGGAYGYTF
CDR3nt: TGTGCCAGCAGCTTGGGGCAGGGAGGGGCGTATGGCTACACCTTC

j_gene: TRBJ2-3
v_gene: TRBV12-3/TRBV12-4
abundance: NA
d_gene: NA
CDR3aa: CASSLAATDTQYF
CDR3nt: TGTGCCAGCAGTTTAGCCGCGACAGATACGCAGTATTTT

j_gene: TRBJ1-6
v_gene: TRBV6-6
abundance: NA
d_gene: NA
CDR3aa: CASSYGESYNSPLHF
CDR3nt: TGTGCCAGCAGTTACGGGGAGAGCTATAATTCACCCCTCCACTTT

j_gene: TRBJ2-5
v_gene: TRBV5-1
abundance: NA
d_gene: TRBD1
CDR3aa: CASSYDRTGETQYF
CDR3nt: TGCGCCAGCAGCTACGACAGGACAGGGGAGACCCAGTACTTC

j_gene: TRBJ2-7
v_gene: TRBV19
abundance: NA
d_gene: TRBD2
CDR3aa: CASSIQAGGGEQYF
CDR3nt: TGTGCCAGTAGCATCCAAGCGGGGGGCGGCGAGCAGTACTTC

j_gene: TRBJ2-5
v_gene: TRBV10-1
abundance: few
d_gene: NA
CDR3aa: CASMGGETQYF
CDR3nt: TGCGCCAGCATGGGGGGTGAGACCCAGTACTTC

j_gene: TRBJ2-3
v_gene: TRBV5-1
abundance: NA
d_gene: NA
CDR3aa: CASSSSGGPTDTQYF
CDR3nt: TGCGCCAGCAGCAGTAGTGGGGGCCCCACAGATACGCAGTATTTT

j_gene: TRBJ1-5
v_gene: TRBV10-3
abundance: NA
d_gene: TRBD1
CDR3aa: CAISETRDSKPQHF
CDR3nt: TGTGCCATCAGTGAGACCAGGGACAGCAAGCCCCAGCATTTT

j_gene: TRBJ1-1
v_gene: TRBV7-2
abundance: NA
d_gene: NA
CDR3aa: CASSLQLGTPTEAFF
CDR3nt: TGTGCCAGCAGCTTACAGCTCGGGACACCTACTGAAGCTTTCTTT

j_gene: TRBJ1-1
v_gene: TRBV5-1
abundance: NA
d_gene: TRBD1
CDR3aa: CASSYDRGGAFF
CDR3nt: TGCGCCAGCAGTTACGACAGGGGGGGAGCTTTCTTT

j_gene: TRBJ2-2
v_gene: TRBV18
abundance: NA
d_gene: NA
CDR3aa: CASSPLPGFGTGELFF
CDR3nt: TGTGCCAGCTCACCATTGCCGGGGTTCGGCACCGGGGAGCTGTTTTTT

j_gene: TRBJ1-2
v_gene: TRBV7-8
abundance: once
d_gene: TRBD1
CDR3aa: CASSLTGDGYTF
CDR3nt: TGTGCCAGCAGCCTGACAGGGGACGGCTACACCTTC

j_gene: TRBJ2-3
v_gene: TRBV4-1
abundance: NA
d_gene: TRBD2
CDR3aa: CASSQEGIAGGDTQYF
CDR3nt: TGCGCCAGCAGCCAAGAAGGTATAGCGGGGGGAGATACGCAGTATTTT

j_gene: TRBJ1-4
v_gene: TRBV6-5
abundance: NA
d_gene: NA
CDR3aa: CASSTRGTNEKLFF
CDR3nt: TGTGCCAGCAGTACGCGCGGAACTAATGAAAAACTGTTTTTT

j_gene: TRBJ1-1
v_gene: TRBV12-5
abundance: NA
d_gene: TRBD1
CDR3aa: CASGKRDSTEAFF
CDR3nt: TGTGCTAGTGGGAAACGGGACAGCACTGAAGCTTTCTTT

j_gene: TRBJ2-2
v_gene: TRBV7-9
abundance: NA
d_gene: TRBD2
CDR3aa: CASTLRGDTGELFF
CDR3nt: TGTGCCAGCACCTTACGGGGGGACACCGGGGAGCTGTTTTTT

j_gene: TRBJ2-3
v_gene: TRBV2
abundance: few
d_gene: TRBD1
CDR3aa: CAGTGDFTDTQYF
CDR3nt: TGTGCCGGGACAGGGGACTTCACAGATACGCAGTATTTT

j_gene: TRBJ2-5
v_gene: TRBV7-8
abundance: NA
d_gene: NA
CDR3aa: CASSLDSQETQYF
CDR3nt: TGTGCCAGCAGCTTAGACAGCCAAGAGACCCAGTACTTC

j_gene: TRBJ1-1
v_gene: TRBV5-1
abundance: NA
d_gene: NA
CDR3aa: CASSLGPGGGTEAFF
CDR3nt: TGCGCCAGCAGCTTGGGGCCGGGAGGAGGGACTGAAGCTTTCTTT

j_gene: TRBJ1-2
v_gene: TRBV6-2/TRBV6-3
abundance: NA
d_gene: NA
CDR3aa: CASTPWGDGYTF
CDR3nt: TGTGCCAGCACCCCGTGGGGGGATGGCTACACCTTC

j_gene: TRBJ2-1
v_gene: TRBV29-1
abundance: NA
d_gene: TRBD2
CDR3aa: CSVSLAAPYNEQFF
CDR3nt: TGCAGCGTCTCCCTAGCGGCTCCCTACAATGAGCAGTTCTTC

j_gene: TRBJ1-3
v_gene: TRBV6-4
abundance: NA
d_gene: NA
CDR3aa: CASSDARENTIYF
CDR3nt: TGTGCCAGCAGTGACGCGAGGGAAAACACCATATATTTT